This T cell receptor beta chain was identified in a study of blood T cell repertoires in COVID-19 (TCRdb year 2020). About the study as a whole: Samples covering the acute and convalescent phases of COVID-19 were provided by collaborators in the United States, Italy and Spain. The material from the prospective study consisted of cDNA or gDNA derived from T cells, B-cell-depleted T cells, or PBMCs. Deeply sampled blood TCRbeta repertoires from subjects exposed to, actively infected with, or recovered from COVID-19 were included in the dataset. The repertoires were made available in a free public database intended to serve as a resource for research on the immune response to SARS-CoV-2. Samples were obtained from the ongoing ImmuneRACE study (first 160 participants) and from roughly 1,300 subjects provided by 6 global collaborators. The sample metadata nearly always contained a de-identified subject ID, COVID-19 status, age in years and sex. HLA class I and class II types, where available, came from metadata supplied by the sample provider rather than from assay-based typing. Study-wide conclusions, independent of this receptor: The quantity of clinical and demographic metadata differed by source and by participant and was supplied without curation.

In Seattle, one collaborating source enrolled patients while the infection was active and tracked those patients longitudinally over the course of disease. Collaborating institutions collected whole blood in K2EDTA tubes following their own protocols. Collaborator samples were shipped for TCRbeta analysis as frozen whole blood, isolated PBMCs, or DNA extracted from either sample type. A note on this clone: The clone's antigen remains unknown. Base qualities are not recorded, but no much larger clone differs from it by a single base.

TCRbeta CDR3 regions were amplified from genomic DNA using the immunoSEQ Assay, a bias-controlled multiplex PCR. On the authors' methods: The number of nucleated cells in each sample was estimated by amplification of reference gene primers within the assay. To quantify the absolute abundance of each unique TCRbeta CDR3 rearrangement, sequence reads were collapsed and filtered. For each sample, productive Simpson clonality was calculated as the square root of Simpson's diversity index over productive rearrangements. TCRdb limited this immuneACCESS table to in-frame rearrangements with V and J called. A share of clones is missing; checked studies link under half to unresolved V genes, and the rest is unexplained. V and J calls and clone size are copied from that table; D and trimming were computed from the DNA. Recorded for this sample are 250,000 to 350,000 clones; about 88% of them occurred a single time. The biggest ten clones account for 13% of the sample.

Source material: peripheral blood. The clonotype comes from a woman aged 70-85 years with COVID-19, enrolled during active disease.

The sequence in DNA is TGTGCCAGCAGCTTAGATCAGGGGGCGAAGGGTGAAGCTTTCTTT. Its translation is CASSLDQGAKGEAFF. The chain links TRBV7-6 with TRBJ1-1, with 8 bases in between that match TRBD1. V and J are trimmed by 1 base and 7 bases, and the gene matches miss 8 bases of the junction. From its cysteine to its phenylalanine, the CDR3 spans 15 amino acids. The DNA shown is the 45-base CDR3, in frame from base 1. CDR1 SGHVS and CDR2 FNYEAQ are derived from the germline V gene.